This TCR beta chain derives from a study of T cells in localized non-small cell lung cancer (dated by TCRdb to 2019 to 2021). In terms of the full investigation: The study analyzed T cell repertoires of 236 early-stage NSCLC patients, comparing tumors and uninvolved tumor-adjacent lungs. Of the NSCLC patients, 129 were male and around 99 were female, and the mean age was approximately 64 years. The cohort consisted of under 300 treatment-naive NSCLC patients whose localized lung tumors had been resected.

The CDR3 sequence holds 16 residues, the cysteine and phenylalanine included. Just CDR3 DNA is preserved here, 48 bases in frame from base 1. The trim is 5 bases for V and 2 bases for J, with a gap of 18 bases between the germline ends. The germline V gene (reference sequence) specifies SEHNR as CDR1 and FQNEAQ as CDR2. At diagnosis, peripheral blood, uninvolved tumor-adjacent lung and tumor were collected and were preserved as a mix of fresh-frozen and FFPE material. Blood samples were analyzed as peripheral blood mononuclear cells for TCR repertoire profiling. To note about this clone: The antigen this receptor binds is unknown. Base qualities are missing; no much larger clone stands one base away.

What the study reported, not specific to this receptor: Because multi-region tumor sequencing was not done, intratumor heterogeneity could not be ruled out. Since the design was exploratory, TCR variables were selected using unadjusted p-values with no false-discovery rate correction. A median of roughly 60 of the top 100 tumor clones were detected in paired uninvolved adjacent lung, and 28 of these tumor clones were also found among the top 100 clones of the paired uninvolved adjacent lung. The highest T cell clonality was observed in uninvolved tumor-adjacent lung, where clonality exceeded that of tumor, suggesting that antigenic responses were more focused in uninvolved tumor-adjacent lung. Higher blood T cell density associated with longer overall survival, while higher adjacent-lung clonality associated with shorter survival.

The immunoSEQ Assay was used to sequence TCR beta CDR3 regions from DNA. Turning to the authors' computational methods: T cell density was computed as TCR beta template counts normalized to usable DNA estimated by amplifying housekeeping genes. Richness was estimated with the preseqR package, extrapolating to 400,000 templates for PBMC samples and 120,000 templates for tissue samples. Clonality was taken to be one minus Pielou's evenness. To identify tissue-enriched TCRs, differential abundance testing was run on productive amino-acid clonotypes with a minimum total count of 5 and an alpha of 0.1. The Jaccard Index and the Morisita Overlap Index were used to quantify repertoire overlap between compartments. TCR beta CDR3s were clustered by GLIPH together with public tetramer-defined viral CDR3s, and at least three viral sequences plus V-gene enrichment were required for viral motifs. Held by TCRdb, this immuneACCESS table contains in-frame sequences only and omits some clones. Under half of the omission traces to an unresolved V gene where checked; the cause of the rest is unknown. The DNA gave D and trimming, while V, J and clone size come from that table. For this sample the table gives 26,000 or so clones, of which around 90% were detected only once. About 3% of the sample is taken by the ten largest.

The chain joins TRBV7-9 to TRBJ1-1; matching of 5 bases hints at TRBD1 as the D gene. The receptor was derived from a woman aged 18 to 55 with stage I lung adenocarcinoma. This specimen consisted of peripheral blood, obtained before any cancer treatment. CDR3 loop: CASSSPGGGENTEAFF. The DNA sequence is as follows: TGTGCCAGCAGCAGCCCCGGGGGAGGTGAAAACACTGAAGCTTTCTTT. Extended through the reference TRBV7-9 and TRBJ1-1 proteins, this CDR3 yields the full variable domain: DTGVSQNPRHKITKRGQNVTFRCDPISEHNRLYWYRQTLGQGPEFLTYFQNEAQLEKSRLLSDRFSAERPKGSFSTLEIQRTEQGDSAMYLCASSSPGGGENTEAFFGQGTRLTVV.